The clone carrying this T cell receptor beta chain has only a few counts. Its antigen is currently unknown. This sample is part of a study of CD8 T cells in ankylosing spondylitis. Study results and caveats: Reportedly, disease-linked clones are significantly enriched in ankylosing spondylitis patients' matched synovial fluid. A TCR beta motif made of fewer than ten highly homologous variants seemed typical of ankylosing spondylitis blood.

MiXCR was run by TCRdb on the 5' RACE reads, yielding one entry per CDR3 protein. The sample includes approximately 100,000 distinct CDR3 sequences, 24% of them seen just once. Germline values: CDR1 DFQATT, CDR2 SNEGSKA (reference sequence). This CDR3 comprises 12 residues. V was cut by 3 bases and J by 5 bases, with 10 bases left in between. V is TRBV20-1 and J is TRBJ1-1; D call uncertain. The receptor was derived from a male donor with ankylosing spondylitis. The sequenced material came from synovial fluid, either unsorted or a sorted T cell fraction (not recorded which). The CDR3 DNA reads TGCAGTGCTAGCCTCTCAGGTACTGAAGCTTTCTTT. Translated: CSASLSGTEAFF.